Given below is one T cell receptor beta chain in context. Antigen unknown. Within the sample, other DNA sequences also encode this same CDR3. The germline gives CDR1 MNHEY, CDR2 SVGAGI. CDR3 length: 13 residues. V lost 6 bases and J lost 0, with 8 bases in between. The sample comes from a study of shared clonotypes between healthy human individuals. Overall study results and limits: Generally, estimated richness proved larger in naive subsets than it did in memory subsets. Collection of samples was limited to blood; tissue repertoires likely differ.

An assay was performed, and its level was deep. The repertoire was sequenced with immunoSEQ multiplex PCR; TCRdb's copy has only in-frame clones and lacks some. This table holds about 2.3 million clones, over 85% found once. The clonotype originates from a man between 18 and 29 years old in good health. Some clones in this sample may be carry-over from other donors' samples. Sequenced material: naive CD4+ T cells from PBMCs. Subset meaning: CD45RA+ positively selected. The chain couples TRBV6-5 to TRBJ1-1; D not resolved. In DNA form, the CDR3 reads TGTGCCAGCAGCTCCACGGTGAACACTGAAGCTTTCTTT. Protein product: CASSSTVNTEAFF.